This T cell receptor (beta chain) was obtained from a study of PD-L1 blockade in urothelial cancer. The germline CDR1 and CDR2 sequences are MDHEN and SYDVKM. The CDR3 runs to 14 residues. V gave up 9 bases and J gave up 0 bases, with 14 bases separating them. The assay was immunoSEQ multiplex PCR, and TCRdb's table has in-frame clones only and misses some. The sample holds 50,000 to 65,000 clones, roughly 84% seen once. This sequence originates from a man between 50 and 59 years old with urothelial cancer. The specimen comprised PBMCs, sampled around atezolizumab (anti-PD-L1) treatment. The chain uses TRBV28 and TRBJ1-2; D not resolved. In nucleotides, the CDR3 is TGTGCCAGTGGCGTGGCGGAGACTAACTATGGCTACACCTTC. Its translation: CASGVAETNYGYTF.